The 13 T cell receptor beta chains listed next were all sequenced from one sample in a study of shared clonotypes between healthy human individuals. The protocol was immunoSEQ multiplex PCR, while the TCRdb copy is restricted to in-frame clones and leaves out a portion. The data hold a few million clones, with 93% observed a single time. Source material: naive CD4+ T cells from PBMCs. Stated subset: CD45RA+ positively selected. The receptors derive from a young man in good health. Some clones in this sample may be carry-over from other donors' samples.

DNA for the CDR3: TGCGCCAGCAGTTCCCGGACAGGGGCGTCCGGCGAGCAGTACTTC. This codes for CASSSRTGASGEQYF. This chain uses TRBV10-1 with TRBJ2-7; 9 nucleotides agree with TRBD1. The CDR3 spans 15 residues. V gave up 5 bases and J gave up 6 bases; unmatched junction bases: 11. CDR1 is WNHNN, CDR2 SYGVQD, per germline (reference sequence).

With regard to this clone: The same CDR3 can be traced to other DNA sequences in this sample. This CDR3 is CASSPHTSGSYEQYF. The CDR3 DNA reads TGTGCCAGCAGCCCTCATACTAGCGGGAGTTACGAGCAGTACTTC. The chain has TRBV9 and TRBJ2-7; 11 nucleotides match TRBD2. Per germline, CDR1 SGDLS and CDR2 YYNGEE. The J segment lost 4 bases and the V segment lost 4 bases, leaving 7 bases of the junction unmatched. CDR3 size: 15 residues.

The chain recombines TRBV6-1 with TRBJ1-3; tentatively, D is TRBD1 (6 bases). Germline loops: CDR1 MNHNS, CDR2 SASEGT. Trimming removed 4 bases at V and 4 bases at J, with 14 bases between. This CDR3 has 15 residues. The CDR3 bases are TGTGCCAGCAGTGTAATGCCAGGGGAGGGAAACACCATATATTTT. Its protein is CASSVMPGEGNTIYF.

The gene calls are TRBV29-1 and TRBJ2-1, with D perhaps given as TRBD1 or TRBD2 (6 bases each). V lost 2 bases to trimming and J lost 7 bases, with 9 bases between them. This CDR3 has 12 amino acids. Germline V lookup: CDR1 SQVTM, CDR2 ANQGSEA. This chain's CDR3 is CSVEKGGNEQFF. The DNA of the CDR3 is TGCAGCGTTGAAAAAGGGGGGAATGAGCAGTTCTTC.

The rearrangement joins TRBV4-2 to TRBJ2-1; the D gene is possibly TRBD1 (5 bases). The CDR3 is 15 residues long. Looked up from germline, CDR1 is LGHNA and CDR2 is YNFKEQ. V gave up 4 bases and J gave up 3 bases, with 13 bases separating them. The CDR3 coding sequence is TGTGCCAGCAGCCCCCGAGCGACAGACTACAATGAGCAGTTCTTC. Translating it yields CASSPRATDYNEQFF.

On this clone: At the DNA level, this CDR3 is encoded by other sequences in the same sample as well. The chain has TRBV7-2 and TRBJ1-5; no firm D call. Germline values: CDR1 SGHTA, CDR2 FQGNSA. The V end lost 3 bases, the J end lost 7 bases, and 10 bases lay between the germline ends. CDR3 length equals 13 residues. In nucleotides, the CDR3 is TGTGCCAGCAGCTTGAGGTGGAGACAGCCCCAGCATTTT. It encodes CASSLRWRQPQHF.

DNA of the CDR3: TGTGCCAGCAGCCAACCTGGGACTAGCGGGATGATCGGGGAGCTGTTTTTT. This codes for CASSQPGTSGMIGELFF. This chain connects TRBV4-2 to TRBJ2-2; 13 nucleotides match TRBD2. The V segment lost 2 bases and the J segment 7 bases; nucleotides outside the gene matches: 7. The CDR3 covers 17 residues. Germline V gene data show CDR1 as LGHNA and CDR2 as YNFKEQ.

As for this clone: Other DNA sequences within the sample encode an identical CDR3. The CDR3 here is CAWSVGGGYTF. The CDR3 coding sequence is TGTGCCTGGAGTGTGGGAGGAGGCTACACCTTC. The rearrangement uses TRBV30 and TRBJ1-2; D remains unclear. Germline-derived CDR1 and CDR2 are GTSNPN and SVGIG (reference sequence). V dropped 0 bases and J dropped 8 bases, with 7 bases sitting between them. The CDR3 extends over 11 amino acids.

The CDR3 nucleotides read TGTGCCAGCAGCGAAGGGGGGAGATTATACGAGCAGTACTTC. It yields the protein CASSEGGRLYEQYF. The chain combines TRBV7-6 with TRBJ2-7, with D possibly called TRBD1 or TRBD2 (6 bases each). The CDR3 spans 14 residues. Trimming cost V 5 bases and J 4 bases, with 15 bases left between them. CDR1 and CDR2 from the germline V gene are SGHVS and FNYEAQ.

With regard to this clone: Other DNA sequences in this sample translate to the same CDR3. The chain recombines TRBV19 with TRBJ2-2, with D perhaps matching TRBD1 (5 bases). Germline loops: CDR1 LNHDA, CDR2 SQIVND (reference sequence). The V gene lost 5 bases and the J gene lost 1 base, with 5 bases spanning the gap. The CDR3 sequence is 13 residues long. CDR3 sequence (DNA): TGTGCCAGTAGTGACAGGAACACCGGGGAGCTGTTTTTT. As protein: CASSDRNTGELFF.

The genes are TRBV29-1 and TRBJ2-3; no clear D. The CDR3 runs 14 residues. Trimming took off 1 base at V and 0 bases at J, with 8 bases between the two ends. CDR1 SQVTM and CDR2 ANQGSEA come from the germline V gene. The CDR3 sequence is CSVEVLVSTDTQYF. The DNA for the CDR3 is TGCAGCGTTGAAGTTCTGGTTAGCACAGATACGCAGTATTTT.

With regard to this clone: A junction boundary mismatches the germline segment, possibly from a read error. The CDR3 loop is CSVEGTGTNYGYTF. The CDR3 nucleotides read TGCAGCGTCGAAGGGACAGGGACTAACTATGGCTACACCTTC. The chain carries TRBV29-1 and TRBJ1-2; 9 bases are shared with TRBD1. The CDR3 sequence is 14 residues long. Looked up from germline, CDR1 is SQVTM and CDR2 is ANQGSEA. Supplemented by reference TRBV29-1 and TRBJ1-2, the full variable domain reads SAVISQKPSRDICQRGTSLTIQCQVDSQVTMMFWYRQQPGQSLTLIATANQGSEATYESGFVIDKFPISRPNLTFSTLTVSNMSPEDSSIYLCSVEGTGTNYGYTFGSGTRLTVV.

The J gene is TRBJ2-7, the V gene TRBV6-1, with no clear D. The germline CDR1 and CDR2 sequences are MNHNS and SASEGT. The V end was cut by 6 bases, the J end by 4 bases, with 10 bases between. The CDR3 totals 12 residues. The CDR3 DNA reads TGTGCCAGCAGGGAACCTCAATACGAGCAGTACTTC. This encodes CASREPQYEQYF.